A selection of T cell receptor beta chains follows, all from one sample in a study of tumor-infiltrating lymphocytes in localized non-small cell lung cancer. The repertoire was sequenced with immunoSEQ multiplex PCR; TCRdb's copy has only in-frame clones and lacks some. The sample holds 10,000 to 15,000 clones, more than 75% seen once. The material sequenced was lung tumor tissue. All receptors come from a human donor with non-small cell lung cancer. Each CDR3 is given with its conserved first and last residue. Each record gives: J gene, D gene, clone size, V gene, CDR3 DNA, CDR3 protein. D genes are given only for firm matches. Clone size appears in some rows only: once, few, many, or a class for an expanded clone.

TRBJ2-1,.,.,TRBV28,TGTGCCAGCAGTCCCCCGGGCCAGGCGGGGAATGAGCAGTTCTTC,CASSPPGQAGNEQFF
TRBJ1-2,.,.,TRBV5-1,TGCGCCAGCAGCCGGGAGGAGGGGATTGGCTACACCTTC,CASSREEGIGYTF
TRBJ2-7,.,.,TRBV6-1,TGTGCCAGCTTGTACGTCTACGAGCAGTACTTC,CASLYVYEQYF
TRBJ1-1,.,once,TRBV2,TGTGCCAGCAAGGGCCTTCCGAACACTGAAGCTTTCTTT,CASKGLPNTEAFF
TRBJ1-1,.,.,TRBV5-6,TGTGCCAGCAGCTTCCGCCAGGGAGGGATCACTGAAGCTTTCTTT,CASSFRQGGITEAFF
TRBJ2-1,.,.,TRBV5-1,TGCGCCAGCAGCTACCCCCCGGGGAGGACCTACAATGAGCAGTTCTTC,CASSYPPGRTYNEQFF
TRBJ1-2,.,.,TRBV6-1,TGTGCCAGCAGTGTCACGGAAGACTATGGCTACACCTTC,CASSVTEDYGYTF
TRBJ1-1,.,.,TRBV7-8,TGTGCCAGCAGCTTAGATTGGACAACTAACACTGAAGCTTTCTTT,CASSLDWTTNTEAFF
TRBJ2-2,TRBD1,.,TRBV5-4,TGTGCCAGCAGCAACTACAGGGGGTCAGACACCGGGGAGCTGTTTTTT,CASSNYRGSDTGELFF
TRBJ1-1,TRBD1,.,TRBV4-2,TGTGCCAGCAGCGAGGACAGGGGGAACACTGAAGCTTTCTTT,CASSEDRGNTEAFF
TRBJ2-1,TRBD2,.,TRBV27,TGTGCCAGCAGTGCTACCGGGACTAGCGAGGGGAGCTCCTACAATGAGCAGTTCTTC,CASSATGTSEGSSYNEQFF
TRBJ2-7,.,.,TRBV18,TGTGCCAGCTCACCAGGAAGGATTTGGGGCGTGGACGAAGCATACGAGCAGTACTTC,CASSPGRIWGVDEAYEQYF
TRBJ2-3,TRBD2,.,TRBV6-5,TGTGCCAGCAGTTTGCTAGCGGGAGTCACAGATACGCAGTATTTT,CASSLLAGVTDTQYF
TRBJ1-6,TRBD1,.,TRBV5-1,TGCGCCAGCAGCAAGGGACAGGAGATTAATTCACCCCTCCACTTT,CASSKGQEINSPLHF
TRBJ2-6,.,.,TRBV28,TGTGCCAGCAGCCCCACGGGATCTGGGGCCAACGTCCTGACTTTC,CASSPTGSGANVLTF
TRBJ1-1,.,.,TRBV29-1,TGCAGCGTTACCTATCTAGAAGCTTTCTTT,CSVTYLEAFF
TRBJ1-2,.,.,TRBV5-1,TGCGCCAGCAGCCTGATGACAGGTTATGGCTACACCTTC,CASSLMTGYGYTF
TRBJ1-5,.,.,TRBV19,TGTGCCAGTAGTATCGAAGGGATCGGCAATCAGCCCCAGCATTTT,CASSIEGIGNQPQHF
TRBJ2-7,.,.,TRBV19,TGTGCCAGTAGTATTGGGACGCAGGGCAGGTACGAGCAGTACTTC,CASSIGTQGRYEQYF
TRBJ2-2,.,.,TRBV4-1,TGCGCCAGCAGCCAAGATGGGGGGGGCAACACCGGGGAGCTGTTTTTT,CASSQDGGGNTGELFF
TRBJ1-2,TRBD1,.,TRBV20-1,TGCAGTGCTCGACAGGGCTATGGCTACACCTTC,CSARQGYGYTF
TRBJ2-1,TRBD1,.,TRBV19,TGTGCCAGTAGTACTCACCTGGGGACAGGGTTGAATGAGCAGTTCTTC,CASSTHLGTGLNEQFF
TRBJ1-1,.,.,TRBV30,TGTGCCTGGAAGCGGACAGAAAACACTGAAGCTTTCTTT,CAWKRTENTEAFF
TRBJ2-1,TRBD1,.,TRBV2,TGTGCCAGCAGTGGAGGACAGGGGTTGGGTGAGCAGTTCTTC,CASSGGQGLGEQFF
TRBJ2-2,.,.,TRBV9,TGTGCCAGCAGCGTAGAAGACAGAGCGGGCGGGGAGCTGTTTTTT,CASSVEDRAGGELFF
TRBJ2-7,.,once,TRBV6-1,TGTGCCAGCAGTGTTAGATCCTACGAGCAGTACTTC,CASSVRSYEQYF